Listed below are T cell receptor beta chains from one sample, sequenced in a study of radiotherapy plus CTLA-4 blockade in lung cancer. Method: immunoSEQ multiplex PCR; TCRdb's copy keeps in-frame clones and lacks some. The table lists approximately 98,000 clones, more than 75% of them singletons, with under 4% in the top ten. This specimen was peripheral blood, taken from a patient treated with radiotherapy plus ipilimumab. These receptors were taken from a human donor with non-small cell lung cancer who had a partial response to radiotherapy plus ipilimumab. Both conserved end residues are part of each CDR3. The order of the fields is J gene, V gene, CDR3 protein.

TRBJ2-7 | TRBV6-1 | CASSNRPMGLYEQYF
TRBJ2-4 | TRBV10-1 | CASRGLTKNIQYF
TRBJ2-1 | TRBV5-1 | CASSSTQGAAYNEQFF
TRBJ2-7 | TRBV5-1 | CASSLGLADPYEQYF
TRBJ2-3 | TRBV7-9 | CASSPYEGGTTDTQYF
TRBJ2-5 | TRBV7-9 | CASSWEEGVGTQYF
TRBJ2-3 | TRBV27 | CASSWTGPYPDTQYF
TRBJ2-7 | TRBV6-6 | CASSYSWEFYEQYF
TRBJ2-5 | TRBV11-2 | CASSSTGTGGSETQYF
TRBJ1-2 | TRBV6-5 | CASSPRQNYGYTF
TRBJ2-2 | TRBV5-4 | CASSLGATGELFF
TRBJ2-2 | TRBV2 | CASSDSGTGELFF
TRBJ2-2 | TRBV7-9 | CASSLLLRLAGGNTGELFF
TRBJ1-1 | TRBV7-6 | CASSSNRGREAFF
TRBJ2-2 | TRBV11-3 | CASSRGRMTGELFF
TRBJ1-6 | TRBV2 | CASIGGSRSNSPLHF
TRBJ1-5 | TRBV29-1 | CSVTGGIGQPQHF
TRBJ2-7 | TRBV18 | CASSDEQQGSYEQYF
TRBJ2-3 | TRBV28 | CASSVQGPTEDTQYF
TRBJ2-5 | TRBV6-1 | CASLQGRGETQYF
TRBJ2-7 | TRBV9 | CASSRSGTSYEQYF
. | TRBV5-1 | CASSDQGHEQYF
TRBJ2-7 | TRBV10-3 | CAIAGVGEQYF
TRBJ1-3 | TRBV28 | CAVRARAGNTIYF
TRBJ2-1 | TRBV6-5 | CASSPGTGGWNEQFF
TRBJ2-7 | TRBV2 | CANRGETYEQYF
TRBJ2-7 | TRBV23-1 | CASSQCLRAGFFYEQYF
TRBJ2-3 | TRBV10-3 | CAISESAGGHTNTQYF
TRBJ1-1 | TRBV28 | CASSHGRGALVGAFF
TRBJ2-5 | TRBV7-6 | CASSRYGTEKEETQYF
TRBJ1-1 | TRBV12-2 | CASRLAVYRGNTEAFF
TRBJ1-5 | TRBV4-1 | CASSQDPDFPVSETQHF
TRBJ2-7 | TRBV29-1 | CSTRLGQDSYEQYF
TRBJ2-1 | TRBV28 | CASRLAGGPGNEQFF
TRBJ1-1 | TRBV27 | CASSLQGRAVEAFF
TRBJ1-1 | TRBV7-3 | CASSLRESTEAFF
TRBJ1-2 | TRBV30 | CASKTGYYGYTF
TRBJ1-1 | TRBV5-1 | CASSLAGGDTEAFF
TRBJ2-7 | TRBV6-5 | CASSSGLSSYEQYF
TRBJ2-3 | TRBV10-2 | CATRQESSTDTQYF
TRBJ1-1 | TRBV7-8 | CASSNEVRRNTEAFF
TRBJ2-2 | TRBV4-1 | CASSPRRLDTGELFF
TRBJ1-1 | TRBV5-1 | CASSSGQGNTEAFF
TRBJ2-2 | TRBV28 | CASRGEGGTGELFF
TRBJ2-4 | TRBV28 | CASSLPVAKNIQYF
TRBJ2-5 | TRBV5-1 | CATAKEGLPQETQYF
TRBJ1-6 | TRBV5-1 | CASSPETGPDSPLHF
TRBJ1-1 | TRBV2 | CASSVLRGGNTEAFF
TRBJ1-1 | TRBV5-5 | CASTTQGLPEAFF
TRBJ1-3 | TRBV4-1 | CASSPGTGSGNTIYF
TRBJ1-5 | TRBV9 | CASSVAPQGNQPQHF
TRBJ2-5 | TRBV19 | CACNNRGGETQYF
TRBJ2-3 | TRBV7-8 | CASSLSTDTQYF
TRBJ2-3 | TRBV28 | CASSPGFGDTQYF
TRBJ1-4 | TRBV10-1 | CASSEGTLGTNEKLFF
TRBJ1-1 | TRBV7-8 | CASSPRTGGETEAFF
TRBJ1-2 | TRBV10-3 | CAISPTGYGYTF